These T cell receptor beta chains were read from a single sample in a study of T cell changes during pregnancy in multiple sclerosis. Clones were read by immunoSEQ multiplex PCR, and TCRdb kept only the in-frame ones, dropping some. Seen here are 70,000 to 75,000 clones, about 92% observed once, and the top ten hold about 2.3%. Sequences were derived from peripheral blood, sampled before pregnancy. All receptors derive from a female donor with multiple sclerosis, enrolled in a pregnancy study. Both conserved end residues are part of each CDR3. A D gene is named only where the DNA matches it firmly.

V gene	CDR3 length	J gene	D gene	CDR3 protein	CDR3 DNA
TRBV7-8	16	TRBJ1-5	TRBD1	CASSLVTGTDNQPQHF	TGTGCCAGCAGCCTCGTCACGGGGACAGACAATCAGCCCCAGCATTTT
TRBV4-3	19	TRBJ2-3	TRBD2	CASSQDSPRGSGSLDTQYF	TGCGCCAGCAGCCAAGATTCGCCCCGAGGGAGCGGGAGCTTAGATACGCAGTATTTT
TRBV6-1	14	TRBJ2-7	-	CASSPERGSYEQYF	TGTGCCAGCAGTCCAGAACGGGGCTCCTACGAGCAGTACTTC
TRBV7-9	16	TRBJ2-1	-	CASSLVGRATYNEQFF	TGTGCCAGCAGCTTAGTAGGCAGGGCCACCTACAATGAGCAGTTCTTC
TRBV7-2	15	TRBJ2-1	TRBD1	CASSLGQGAYNEQFF	TGTGCCAGCAGCTTAGGTCAGGGGGCCTACAATGAGCAGTTCTTC
TRBV4-1	15	TRBJ2-7	TRBD2	CASSPQGTSGSRQYF	TGCGCCAGCAGCCCCCAAGGGACTAGCGGGAGTAGGCAGTACTTC
TRBV4-3	14	TRBJ2-7	-	CASSLGTSSYEQYF	TGCGCCAGCAGCCTCGGGACTTCTTCCTACGAGCAGTACTTC
TRBV6-4	17	TRBJ2-2	TRBD1	CASSDSIRTGLSGELFF	TGTGCCAGCAGTGACTCCATCAGGACAGGGTTGTCCGGGGAGCTGTTTTTT
TRBV19	16	TRBJ1-1	TRBD1	CASSTFKTGNSAEAFF	TGTGCCAGTAGTACCTTTAAGACAGGGAATAGCGCTGAAGCTTTCTTT
TRBV19	12	TRBJ2-5	TRBD1	CASSQGAETQYF	TGTGCCAGTAGCCAGGGGGCAGAGACCCAGTACTTC
TRBV28	14	TRBJ1-2	TRBD1	CASSGTGLLSGYTF	TGTGCCAGCAGTGGGACAGGGTTGCTGTCTGGCTACACCTTC